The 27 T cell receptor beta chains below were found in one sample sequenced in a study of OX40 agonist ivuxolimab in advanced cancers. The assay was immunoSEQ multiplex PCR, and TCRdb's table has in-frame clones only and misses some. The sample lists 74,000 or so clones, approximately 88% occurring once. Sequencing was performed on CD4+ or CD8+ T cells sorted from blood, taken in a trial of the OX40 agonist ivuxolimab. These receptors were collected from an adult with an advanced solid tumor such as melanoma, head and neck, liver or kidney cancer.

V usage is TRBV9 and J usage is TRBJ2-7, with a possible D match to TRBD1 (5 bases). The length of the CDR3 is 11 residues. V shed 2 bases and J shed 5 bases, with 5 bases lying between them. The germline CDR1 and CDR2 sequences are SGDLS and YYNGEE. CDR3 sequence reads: CASSVGHEQYF. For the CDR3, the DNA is TGTGCCAGCAGCGTGGGGCACGAGCAGTACTTC.

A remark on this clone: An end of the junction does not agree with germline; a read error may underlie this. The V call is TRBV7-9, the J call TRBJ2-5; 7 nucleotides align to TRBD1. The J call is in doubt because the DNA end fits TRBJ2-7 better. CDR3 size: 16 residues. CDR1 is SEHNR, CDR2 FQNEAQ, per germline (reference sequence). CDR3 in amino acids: CASNLVRGQGVYEQYF. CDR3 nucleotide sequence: TGTGCCAGCAACTTAGTACGTGGTCAGGGGGTCTACGAGCAGTACTTC.

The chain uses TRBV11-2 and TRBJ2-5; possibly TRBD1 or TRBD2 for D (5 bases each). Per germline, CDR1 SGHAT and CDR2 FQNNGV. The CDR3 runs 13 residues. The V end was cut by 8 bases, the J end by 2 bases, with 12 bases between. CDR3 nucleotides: TGTGCCAGCGGTGGGGGTCGTCAAGAGACCCAGTACTTC. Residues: CASGGGRQETQYF. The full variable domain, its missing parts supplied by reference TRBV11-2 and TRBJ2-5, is EAGVAQSPRYKIIEKRQSVAFWCNPISGHATLYWYQQILGQGPKLLIQFQNNGVVDDSQLPKDRFSAERLKGVDSTLKIQPAKLEDSAVYLCASGGGRQETQYFGPGTRLLVL.

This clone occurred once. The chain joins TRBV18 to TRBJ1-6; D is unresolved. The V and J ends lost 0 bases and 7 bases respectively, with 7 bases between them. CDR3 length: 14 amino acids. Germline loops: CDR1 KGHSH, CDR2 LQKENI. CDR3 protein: CASSPPGRNSPLHF. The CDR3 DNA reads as TGTGCCAGCTCACCACCAGGGAGAAATTCACCCCTCCACTTT.

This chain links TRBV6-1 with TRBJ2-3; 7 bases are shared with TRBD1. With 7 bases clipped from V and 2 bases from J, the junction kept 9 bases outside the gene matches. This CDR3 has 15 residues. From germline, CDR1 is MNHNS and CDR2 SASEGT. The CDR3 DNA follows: TGTGCCAGCACGTCCGAACAGGGGAACACAGATACGCAGTATTTT. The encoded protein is CASTSEQGNTDTQYF.

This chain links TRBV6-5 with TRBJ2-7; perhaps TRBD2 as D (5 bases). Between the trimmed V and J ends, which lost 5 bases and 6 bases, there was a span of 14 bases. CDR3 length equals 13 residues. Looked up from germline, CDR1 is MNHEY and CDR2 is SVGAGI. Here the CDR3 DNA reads TGTGCCAGCAGTAGGCTAAACGGAGGCGAGCAGTACTTC. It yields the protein CASSRLNGGEQYF.

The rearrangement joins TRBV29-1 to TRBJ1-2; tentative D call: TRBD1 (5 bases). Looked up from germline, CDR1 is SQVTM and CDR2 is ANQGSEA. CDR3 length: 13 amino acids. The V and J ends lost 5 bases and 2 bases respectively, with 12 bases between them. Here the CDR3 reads CSVSLGRNYGYTF. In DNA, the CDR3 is TGCAGCGTTTCCTTGGGACGAAACTATGGCTACACCTTC.

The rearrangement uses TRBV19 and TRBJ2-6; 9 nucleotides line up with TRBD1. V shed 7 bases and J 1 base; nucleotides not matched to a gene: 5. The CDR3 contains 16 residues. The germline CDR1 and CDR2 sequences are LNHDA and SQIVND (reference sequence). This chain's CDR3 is CASNVQGASGANVLTF. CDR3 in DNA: TGTGCCAGTAATGTACAGGGGGCGTCTGGGGCCAACGTCCTGACTTTC.

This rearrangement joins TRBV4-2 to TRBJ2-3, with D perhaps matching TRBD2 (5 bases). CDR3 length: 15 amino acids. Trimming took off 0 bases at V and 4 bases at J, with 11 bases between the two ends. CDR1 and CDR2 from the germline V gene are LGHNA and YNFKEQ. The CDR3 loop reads CASSQDREGSDTQYF. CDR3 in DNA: TGTGCCAGCAGCCAAGATCGGGAAGGGTCAGATACGCAGTATTTT.

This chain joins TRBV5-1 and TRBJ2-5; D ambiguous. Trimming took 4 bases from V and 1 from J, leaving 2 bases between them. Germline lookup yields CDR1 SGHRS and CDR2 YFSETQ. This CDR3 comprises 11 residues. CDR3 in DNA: TGCGCCAGCAGCGTCCAAGAGACCCAGTACTTC. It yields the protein CASSVQETQYF.

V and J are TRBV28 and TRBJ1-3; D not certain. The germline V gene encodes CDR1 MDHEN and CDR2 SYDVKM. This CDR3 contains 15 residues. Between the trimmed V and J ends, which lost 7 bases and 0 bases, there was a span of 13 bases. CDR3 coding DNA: TGTGCCAGCATCGACGGACGGAGCTCTGGAAACACCATATATTTT. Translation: CASIDGRSSGNTIYF.

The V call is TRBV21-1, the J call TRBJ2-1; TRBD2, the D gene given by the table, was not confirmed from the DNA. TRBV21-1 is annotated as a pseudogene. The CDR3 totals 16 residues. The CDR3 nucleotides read TGTGCCAGCAGCAGCATTATAGCGGGAGTTTTTAATGAGCAGTTCTTC. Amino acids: CASSSIIAGVFNEQFF.

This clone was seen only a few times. CDR3 protein: CASSLERGNTIYF. The CDR3 DNA follows: TGTGCCAGCAGCTTAGAAAGGGGAAACACCATATATTTT. This chain connects TRBV7-9 to TRBJ1-3, with D unclear. The length of the CDR3 is 13 residues. V dropped 1 base and J dropped 4 bases, with 5 bases sitting between them. The germline gives CDR1 SEHNR, CDR2 FQNEAQ (reference sequence).

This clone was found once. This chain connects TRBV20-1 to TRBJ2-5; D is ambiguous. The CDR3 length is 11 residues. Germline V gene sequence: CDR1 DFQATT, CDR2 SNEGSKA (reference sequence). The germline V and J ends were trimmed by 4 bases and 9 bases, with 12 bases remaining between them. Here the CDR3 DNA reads TGCAGTGCTACCCTCCGGGTGTCCCAGTACTTC. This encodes CSATLRVSQYF.

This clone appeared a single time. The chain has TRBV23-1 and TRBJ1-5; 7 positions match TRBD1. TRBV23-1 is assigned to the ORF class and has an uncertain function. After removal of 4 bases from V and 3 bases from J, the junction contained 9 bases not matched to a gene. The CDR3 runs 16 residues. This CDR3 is CASSRQGPYDNQPQHF. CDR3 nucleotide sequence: TGCGCCAGCAGTCGACAGGGACCGTACGACAATCAGCCCCAGCATTTT.

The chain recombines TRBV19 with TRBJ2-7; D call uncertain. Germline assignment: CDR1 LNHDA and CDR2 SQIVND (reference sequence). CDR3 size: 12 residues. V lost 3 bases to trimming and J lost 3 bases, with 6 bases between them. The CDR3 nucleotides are TGTGCCAGTAGTATTTTTGTCTACGAGCAGTACTTC. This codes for CASSIFVYEQYF.

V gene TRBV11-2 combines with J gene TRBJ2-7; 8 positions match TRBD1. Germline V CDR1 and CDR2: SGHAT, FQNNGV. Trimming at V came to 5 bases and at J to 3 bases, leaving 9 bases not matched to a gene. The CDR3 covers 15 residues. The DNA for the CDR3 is TGTGCCAGCAGCCGTACGGGGGACAGGAGCTACGAGCAGTACTTC. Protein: CASSRTGDRSYEQYF.

In nucleotides, the CDR3 is TGTGCCAGCAGTGAAGTGATTGGCAACTATGGCTACACCTTC. Translated, it gives CASSEVIGNYGYTF. This chain joins TRBV6-1 and TRBJ1-2; D gene ambiguous. Trimming pared 1 base from V and 2 bases from J, leaving 8 bases between. Germline-derived CDR1 and CDR2 are MNHNS and SASEGT. The CDR3 sequence is 14 residues long.

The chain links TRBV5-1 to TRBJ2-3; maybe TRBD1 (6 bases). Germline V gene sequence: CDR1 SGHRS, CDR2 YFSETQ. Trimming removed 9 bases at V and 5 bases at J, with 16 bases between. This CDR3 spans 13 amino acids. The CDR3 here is CATQKGVEDTQYF. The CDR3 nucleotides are TGCGCCACCCAAAAGGGGGTGGAAGATACGCAGTATTTT.

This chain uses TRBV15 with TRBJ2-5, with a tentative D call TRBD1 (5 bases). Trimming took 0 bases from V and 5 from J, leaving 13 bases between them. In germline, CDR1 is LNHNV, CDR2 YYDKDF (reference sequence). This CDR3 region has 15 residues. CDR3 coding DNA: TGTGCCACCAGCAGAGATTTGGTAGGGGCGGAGACCCAGTACTTC. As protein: CATSRDLVGAETQYF.

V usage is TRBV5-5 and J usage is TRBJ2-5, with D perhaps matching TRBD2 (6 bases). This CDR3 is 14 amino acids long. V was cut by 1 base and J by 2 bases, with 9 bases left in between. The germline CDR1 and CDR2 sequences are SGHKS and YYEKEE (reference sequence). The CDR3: CASSLLGGQETQYF. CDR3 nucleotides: TGTGCCAGCAGCTTGTTAGGAGGGCAAGAGACCCAGTACTTC.

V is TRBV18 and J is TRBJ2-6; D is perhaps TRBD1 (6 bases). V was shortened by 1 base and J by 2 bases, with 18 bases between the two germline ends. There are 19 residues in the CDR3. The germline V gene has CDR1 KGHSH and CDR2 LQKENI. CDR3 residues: CASSPRFIGTNAGANVLTF. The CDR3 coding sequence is TGTGCCAGCTCACCACGGTTCATTGGGACAAATGCTGGGGCCAACGTCCTGACTTTC.

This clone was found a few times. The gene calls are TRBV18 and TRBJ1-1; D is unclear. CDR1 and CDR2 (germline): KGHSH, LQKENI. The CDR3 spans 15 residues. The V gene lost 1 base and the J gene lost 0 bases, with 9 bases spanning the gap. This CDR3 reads CASSPQQVLNTEAFF. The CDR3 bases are TGTGCCAGCTCACCACAGCAGGTCCTGAACACTGAAGCTTTCTTT.

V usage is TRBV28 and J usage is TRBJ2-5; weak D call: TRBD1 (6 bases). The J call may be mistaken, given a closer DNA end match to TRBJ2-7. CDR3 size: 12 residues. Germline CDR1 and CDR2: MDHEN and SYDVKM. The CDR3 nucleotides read TGTGCCAGCAGTTCCACAGGGTACGAGCAGTACTTC. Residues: CASSSTGYEQYF.

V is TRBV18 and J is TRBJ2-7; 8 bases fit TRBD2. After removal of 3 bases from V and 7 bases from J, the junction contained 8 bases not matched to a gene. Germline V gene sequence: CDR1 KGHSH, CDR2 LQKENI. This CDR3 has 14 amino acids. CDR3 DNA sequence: TGTGCCAGCTCACCTACTAGCGGACACCAGGAGCAGTACTTC. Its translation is CASSPTSGHQEQYF.

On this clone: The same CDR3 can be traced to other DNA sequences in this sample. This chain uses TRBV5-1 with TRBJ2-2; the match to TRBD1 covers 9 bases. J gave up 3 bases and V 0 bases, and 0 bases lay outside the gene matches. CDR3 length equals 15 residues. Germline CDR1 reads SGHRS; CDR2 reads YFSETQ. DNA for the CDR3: TGCGCCAGCAGCTTGGGACAGGGGGACACCGGGGAGCTGTTTTTT. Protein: CASSLGQGDTGELFF.

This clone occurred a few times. As DNA, the CDR3 is TGTGCCAGCTCACCACGGGAGGGGTTTAGGGAGCAGTACTTC. Its protein is CASSPREGFREQYF. V gene TRBV18 combines with J gene TRBJ2-7; 7 bases fit TRBD2. This CDR3 comprises 14 residues. Germline trimming cut 1 base from V and 7 bases from J; bases unmatched to any gene: 7. CDR1 and CDR2 from the germline V gene are KGHSH and LQKENI. Based on the CDR3 plus reference TRBV18 and TRBJ2-7, the full variable domain is NAGVMQNPRHLVRRRGQEARLRCSPMKGHSHVYWYRQLPEEGLKFMVYLQKENIIDESGMPKERFSAEFPKEGPSILRIQQVVRGDSAAYFCASSPREGFREQYFGPGTRLTVT.